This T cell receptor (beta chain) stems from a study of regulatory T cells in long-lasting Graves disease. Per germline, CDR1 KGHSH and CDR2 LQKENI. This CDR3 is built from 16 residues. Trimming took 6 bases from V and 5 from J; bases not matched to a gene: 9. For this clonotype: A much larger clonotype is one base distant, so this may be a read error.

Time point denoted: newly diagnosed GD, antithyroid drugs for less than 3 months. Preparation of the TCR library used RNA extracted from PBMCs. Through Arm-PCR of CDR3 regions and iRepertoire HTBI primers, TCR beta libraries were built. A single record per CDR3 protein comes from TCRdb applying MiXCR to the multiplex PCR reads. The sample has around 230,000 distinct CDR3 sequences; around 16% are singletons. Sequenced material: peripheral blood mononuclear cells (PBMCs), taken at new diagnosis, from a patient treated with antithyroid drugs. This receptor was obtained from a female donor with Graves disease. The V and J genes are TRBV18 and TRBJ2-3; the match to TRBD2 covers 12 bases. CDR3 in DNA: TGTGCCAGCTCGTCGCTAGCGGGAGGGAGCGTAGATACGCAGTATTTT. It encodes CASSSLAGGSVDTQYF. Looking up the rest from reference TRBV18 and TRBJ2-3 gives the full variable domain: NAGVMQNPRHLVRRRGQEARLRCSPMKGHSHVYWYRQLPEEGLKFMVYLQKENIIDESGMPKERFSAEFPKEGPSILRIQQVVRGDSAAYFCASSSLAGGSVDTQYFGPGTRLTVL.